This T cell receptor (beta chain) was obtained from a study of OX40 agonist ivuxolimab in advanced cancers. Describing the broader study: Ivuxolimab, which targeted the costimulatory receptor OX40 (CD134), was an agonistic, fully human IgG2 monoclonal antibody. Three dose-escalation patients achieved partial responses, one with hepatocellular carcinoma and two with cutaneous melanoma. In the dose-escalation cohort, 75% to 85% of patients were male, and the mean age was roughly 60 years with a range of roughly 20 to 85. Peripheral TCRbeta sequencing aimed to test whether ivuxolimab altered TCR sequence diversity and caused clonal T-cell expansion. Patients were allowed to have had prior anti-PD-1, anti-PD-L1 or anti-CTLA-4 therapy, and approximately 40% of the dose-escalation patients had been treated with checkpoint inhibitors. Of the approximately 54 patients in dose escalation, approximately 20 had hepatocellular carcinoma, about 15 had melanoma, 9 had renal cell carcinoma and 9 had head and neck cancer. Intravenous ivuxolimab was administered to patients every 2 weeks at six dose levels: 0.01, 0.1, 0.3, 1.5, 3 and 10 mg/kg. The monotherapy dose-escalation portion (N of about 52 patients) of the phase I ivuxolimab trial is reported in the paper. Overall study outcomes, separate from this receptor: At doses of 0.1 to 3.0 mg/kg, clonal expansion of both CD4+ and CD8+ T cells in blood was seen between baseline and week 6. The antigen specificity of the clonally expanded peripheral T cells was not determined. Low levels of normalized T-cell clonal expansion were also shown by some nonresponding patients. In the 0.1-3.0 mg/kg groups, partial responders had among the lowest normalized peripheral clonal expansion, particularly in CD8+ T cells. After ivuxolimab, expanded clones were on average more numerous among CD8+ T cells than among CD4+ T cells.

Genomic DNA was isolated from the sorted cells so that the TCRbeta CDR3 region could be sequenced. The immunoSEQ Assay was used for sequencing of TCRbeta CDR3 regions. Entries here come from immuneACCESS through TCRdb and include only in-frame sequences with V and J called. Some clones fail to appear in such tables; in the studies checked, an unresolved V gene covers under half of the shortfall, and the cause of the remainder is unknown. A total of 55,000 to 80,000 clones appear in this sample, about 90% of them only once. The leading ten clones occupy roughly 5.5% of the sample. CDR1 and CDR2 are read off the germline V gene as MNHEY and SVGAGI. Here V drops 2 bases and J drops 0 bases, and the junction holds 2 bases not matched to any gene. The CDR3, from cysteine to phenylalanine, totals 15 residues. The only DNA kept is the CDR3, 45 bases in frame from the first base. Patients with autoimmune disease history or receiving systemic immunosuppression were excluded from the trial. Peripheral blood for TCR sequencing was collected from all dose cohorts at baseline, on cycle 4 day 1, and on cycle 7 day 1. The samples were drawn from a first-in-human, open-label, multicenter phase I dose-escalation trial of ivuxolimab. The trial enrolled adults with locally advanced or metastatic head and neck squamous cell, hepatocellular, melanoma or renal cell carcinoma. Before TCR sequencing, CD4+ and CD8+ T cells were separately sorted from peripheral blood.

A remark on this clone: Its antigen specificity is not known. The sample holds no much larger clone one base away, and base qualities are not on file.

Sequenced material: CD4+ or CD8+ T cells sorted from blood, taken in a trial of the OX40 agonist ivuxolimab. The V gene is TRBV6-5 and the J gene is TRBJ2-7; TRBD1 fits 9 bases in the junction. The TCR originated in an adult with an advanced solid tumor such as melanoma, head and neck, liver or kidney cancer. The CDR3 reads CASSYGTGRSYEQYF. The nucleotide sequence reads as follows: TGTGCCAGCAGTTACGGGACAGGGCGCTCCTACGAGCAGTACTTC.